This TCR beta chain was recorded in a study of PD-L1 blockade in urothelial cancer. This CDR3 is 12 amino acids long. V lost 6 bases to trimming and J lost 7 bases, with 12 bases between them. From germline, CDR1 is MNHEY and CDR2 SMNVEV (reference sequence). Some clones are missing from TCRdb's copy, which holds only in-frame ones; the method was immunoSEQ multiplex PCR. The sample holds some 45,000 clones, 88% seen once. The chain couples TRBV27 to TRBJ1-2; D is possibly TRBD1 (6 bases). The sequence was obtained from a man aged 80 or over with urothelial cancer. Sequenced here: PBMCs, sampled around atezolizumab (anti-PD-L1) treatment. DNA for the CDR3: TGTGCCAGCAGGACGGGGGGGGCTGGCTACACCTTC. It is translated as CASRTGGAGYTF.